This note documents a single TCR beta chain sequence. Its antigen remains unidentified. These data are taken from a study of molecular identifiers for immune sequencing clone quantification. Study observations and caveats: Among 1 million or so naive cells, as was reported, spiked Jurkat TCR RNA from one cell was detectable.

TCRdb re-analysed the PCR reads in MiXCR, keeping a single row per CDR3 protein. The repertoire consists of 68,000 or so distinct CDR3 sequences, with around a sixth occurring once and the leading ten covering approximately 1.5%. Germline values: CDR1 SEHNR, CDR2 FQNEAQ (reference sequence). This CDR3 contains 13 residues. The ends lost 7 bases at V and 5 bases at J; junction bases unmatched: 8. This receptor was taken from a human donor in good health. Some libraries in this study had Jurkat cell RNA spiked in. Sequencing input: naive CD8+ T cells from blood, with Jurkat cell RNA spiked in. This sample's subset: FACS-sorted CD8+CD4-CCR7+CD45RA+ naive T cells. The chain employs TRBV7-9 and TRBJ2-7, with 7 positions matching TRBD1. Written as DNA, the CDR3 is TGTGCCAGCAACTTGGAGACAGGGCACGAGCAGTACTTC. This encodes CASNLETGHEQYF.